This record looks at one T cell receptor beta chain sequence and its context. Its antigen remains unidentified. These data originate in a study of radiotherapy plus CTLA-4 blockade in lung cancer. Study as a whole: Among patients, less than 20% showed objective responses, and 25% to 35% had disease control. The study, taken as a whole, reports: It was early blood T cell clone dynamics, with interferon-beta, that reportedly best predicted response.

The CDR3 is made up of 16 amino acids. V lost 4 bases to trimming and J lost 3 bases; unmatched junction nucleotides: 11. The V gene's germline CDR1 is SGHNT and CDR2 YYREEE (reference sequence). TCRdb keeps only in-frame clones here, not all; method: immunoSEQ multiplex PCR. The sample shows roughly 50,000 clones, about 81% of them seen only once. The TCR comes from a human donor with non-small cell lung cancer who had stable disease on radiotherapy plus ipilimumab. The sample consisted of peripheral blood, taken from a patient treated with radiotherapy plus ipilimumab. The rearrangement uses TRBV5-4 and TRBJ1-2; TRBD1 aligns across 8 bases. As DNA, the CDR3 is TGTGCCAGCAGCGTAGGGCTACAGGGGGTAGACTATGGCTACACCTTC. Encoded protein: CASSVGLQGVDYGYTF.